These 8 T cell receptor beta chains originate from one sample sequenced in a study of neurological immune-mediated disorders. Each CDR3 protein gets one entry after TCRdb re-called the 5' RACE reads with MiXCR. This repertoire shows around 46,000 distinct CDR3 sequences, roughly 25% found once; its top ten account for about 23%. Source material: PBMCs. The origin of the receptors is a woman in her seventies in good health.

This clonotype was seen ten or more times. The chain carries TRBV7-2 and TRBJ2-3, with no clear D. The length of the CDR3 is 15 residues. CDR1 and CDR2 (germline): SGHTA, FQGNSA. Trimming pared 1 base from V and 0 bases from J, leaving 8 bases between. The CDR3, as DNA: TGTGCCAGCAGCTTAGTACCAATTAGCACAGATACGCAGTATTTT. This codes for CASSLVPISTDTQYF.

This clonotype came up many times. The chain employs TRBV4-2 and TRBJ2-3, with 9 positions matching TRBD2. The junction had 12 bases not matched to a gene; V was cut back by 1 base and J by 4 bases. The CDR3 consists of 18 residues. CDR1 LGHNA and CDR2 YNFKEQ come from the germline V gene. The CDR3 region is CASSQVLPAGGTADTQYF. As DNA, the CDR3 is TGTGCCAGCAGCCAAGTTCTCCCAGCGGGAGGAACGGCAGATACGCAGTATTTT.

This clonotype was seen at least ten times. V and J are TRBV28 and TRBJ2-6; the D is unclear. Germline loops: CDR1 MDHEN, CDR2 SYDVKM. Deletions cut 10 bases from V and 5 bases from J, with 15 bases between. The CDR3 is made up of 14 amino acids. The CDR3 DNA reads TGTGCCACTAGACGGTCTTGGAGGGCCAACGTCCTGACTTTC. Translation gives CATRRSWRANVLTF.

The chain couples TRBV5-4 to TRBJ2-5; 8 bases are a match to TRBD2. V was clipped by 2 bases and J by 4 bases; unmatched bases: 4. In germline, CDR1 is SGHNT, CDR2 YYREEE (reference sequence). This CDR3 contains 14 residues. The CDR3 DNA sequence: TGTGCCAGCAGCTTACCGGGGGGGGGAGAGACCCAGTACTTC. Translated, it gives CASSLPGGGETQYF.

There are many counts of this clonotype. Written as DNA, the CDR3 is TGCGCCAGCAGCTTGCTCATGAGTTCCGGCGAGCAGTACTTC. Its translation: CASSLLMSSGEQYF. The chain has TRBV5-1 and TRBJ2-7, with D hard to call. The CDR3 consists of 14 residues. Trimming pared 1 base from V and 6 bases from J, leaving 14 bases between. Germline loops: CDR1 SGHRS, CDR2 YFSETQ.

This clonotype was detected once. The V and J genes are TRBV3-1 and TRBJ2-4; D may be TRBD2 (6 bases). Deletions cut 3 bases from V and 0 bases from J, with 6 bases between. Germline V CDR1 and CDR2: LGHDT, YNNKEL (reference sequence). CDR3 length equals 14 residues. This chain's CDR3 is CASSQGLAKNIQYF. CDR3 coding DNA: TGTGCCAGCAGCCAGGGACTAGCCAAAAACATTCAGTACTTC. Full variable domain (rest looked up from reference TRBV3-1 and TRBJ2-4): DTAVSQTPKYLVTQMGNDKSIKCEQNLGHDTMYWYKQDSKKFLKIMFSYNNKELIINETVPNRFSPKSPDKAHLNLHINSLELGDSAVYFCASSQGLAKNIQYFGAGTRLSVL.

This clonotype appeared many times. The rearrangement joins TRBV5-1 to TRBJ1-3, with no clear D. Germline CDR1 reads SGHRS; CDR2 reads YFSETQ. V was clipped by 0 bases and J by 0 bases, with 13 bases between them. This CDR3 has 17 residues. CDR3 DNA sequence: TGCGCCAGCAGCTTGGTTCCCCCAAACTACTCTGGAAACACCATATATTTT. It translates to CASSLVPPNYSGNTIYF.

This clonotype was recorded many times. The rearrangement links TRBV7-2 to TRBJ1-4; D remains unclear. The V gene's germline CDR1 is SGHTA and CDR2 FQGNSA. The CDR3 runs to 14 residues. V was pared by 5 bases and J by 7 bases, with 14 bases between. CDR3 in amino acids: CASSPTVFAEKLFF. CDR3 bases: TGTGCCAGCAGCCCCACGGTCTTTGCTGAAAAACTGTTTTTT. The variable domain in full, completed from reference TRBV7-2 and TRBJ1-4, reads GAGVSQSPSNKVTEKGKDVELRCDPISGHTALYWYRQSLGQGLEFLIYFQGNSAPDKSGLPSDRFSAERTGGSVSTLTIQRTQQEDSAVYLCASSPTVFAEKLFFGSGTQLSVL.